Listed here are 23 T cell receptor beta chains from one sample, sequenced in a study of blood T cell dynamics during melanoma immunotherapy. Specified time point: pre-treatment baseline. This table comes from immunoSEQ multiplex PCR, and its TCRdb copy is limited to in-frame clones, with some not included. Among roughly 25,000 clones listed, about 83% were seen once. The sample in question was blood, obtained from a patient treated with checkpoint blockade. The receptors shown here come from a human donor with melanoma.

Sample share makes this clone medium-sized. The J gene is TRBJ2-6, the V gene TRBV6-1; D unclear. Germline values: CDR1 MNHNS, CDR2 SASEGT. The germline V and J ends were trimmed by 1 base and 0 bases, with 4 bases remaining between them. The CDR3 is 15 amino acids. Here the CDR3 DNA reads TGTGCCAGCAGTGAAGGGGGCTCTGGGGCCAACGTCCTGACTTTC. Protein: CASSEGGSGANVLTF.

The chain combines TRBV27 with TRBJ2-1; D is possibly TRBD2 (6 bases). This CDR3 has 12 amino acids. CDR1 MNHEY and CDR2 SMNVEV come from the germline V gene (reference sequence). V gave up 3 bases and J gave up 9 bases, with 9 bases separating them. The CDR3 loop is CASSFSGREQFF. In nucleotides, the CDR3 is TGTGCCAGCAGTTTTAGCGGTCGTGAGCAGTTCTTC.

The chain links TRBV20-1 to TRBJ2-1; D gene ambiguous. Germline assignment: CDR1 DFQATT and CDR2 SNEGSKA (reference sequence). V lost 1 base and J 11 bases, leaving 9 bases between the germline ends. This CDR3 has 11 amino acids. The CDR3 nucleotides are TGCAGTGCTAGAGTCGAAAGGAAGCAGTTCTTC. Its protein product is CSARVERKQFF.

The rearrangement links TRBV28 to TRBJ2-1; D tentatively fits TRBD1 or TRBD2 (5 bases each). The CDR3 runs to 15 residues. Per germline, CDR1 MDHEN and CDR2 SYDVKM. Trimming left V 6 bases short and J 3 bases short, with 15 bases between. This CDR3 is CASSLRDAIYNEQFF. CDR3 nucleotides: TGTGCCAGCAGCCTCCGGGACGCCATCTACAATGAGCAGTTCTTC. Drawing the rest from reference TRBV28 and TRBJ2-1, the complete variable domain is DVKVTQSSRYLVKRTGEKVFLECVQDMDHENMFWYRQDPGLGLRLIYFSYDVKMKEKGDIPEGYSVSREKKERFSLILESASTNQTSMYLCASSLRDAIYNEQFFGPGTRLTVL.

This clone has only a few counts. The chain joins TRBV10-3 to TRBJ1-5; D gene ambiguous. Trimming removed 1 base from V and 0 bases from J, with 10 bases in between. CDR3 length: 16 amino acids. Germline V gene lookup returns CDR1 ENHRY and CDR2 SYGVKD. The CDR3 loop reads CAISEFPGYSNQPQHF. DNA of the CDR3: TGTGCCATCAGTGAGTTCCCGGGTTATAGCAATCAGCCCCAGCATTTT.

V and J are TRBV9 and TRBJ2-3; the match to TRBD2 covers 10 bases. Germline lookup yields CDR1 SGDLS and CDR2 YYNGEE. V lost 4 bases, J lost 5 bases, and 7 bases stayed unmatched. This CDR3 has 15 amino acids. The CDR3 DNA follows: TGTGCCAGCAGCTCTAGCGGGAGAGGTGGAGATACGCAGTATTTT. Translated: CASSSSGRGGDTQYF.

V gene TRBV7-9 combines with J gene TRBJ1-5, with D tentatively TRBD1 (5 bases). Trimming took 2 bases from V and 5 from J, leaving 13 bases between them. Looked up from germline, CDR1 is SEHNR and CDR2 is FQNEAQ (reference sequence). The CDR3 is made up of 15 amino acids. CDR3 residues: CASSLSGPGDQPQHF. The CDR3 nucleotides read TGTGCCAGCAGCTTATCGGGGCCGGGGGATCAGCCCCAGCATTTT.

This chain uses TRBV27 with TRBJ1-5; no clear D. CDR1 is MNHEY, CDR2 SMNVEV, per germline (reference sequence). The CDR3 covers 15 residues. V was shortened by 2 bases and J by 5 bases, with 13 bases between the two germline ends. CDR3 amino acids: CASSLKPGTDQPQHF. The CDR3 DNA reads TGTGCCAGCAGTTTAAAACCCGGCACAGATCAGCCCCAGCATTTT.

The CDR3 DNA reads TGCGCCAGCAGTGATAGGTGTGGGACAGGGGATCGACAGCCCCAGCATTTT. Translated, it gives CASSDRCGTGDRQPQHF. V and J are TRBV10-1 and TRBJ1-5; 10 bases fit TRBD1. The CDR3 consists of 17 residues. The V gene's germline CDR1 is WNHNN and CDR2 SYGVQD (reference sequence). Trimming at V came to 3 bases and at J to 7 bases, leaving 12 bases not matched to a gene.

In its sample, this clone was seen a few times. This chain links TRBV27 with TRBJ2-7; TRBD2 matches 8 bases. Germline loops: CDR1 MNHEY, CDR2 SMNVEV (reference sequence). J gave up 5 bases and V 10 bases, and 13 bases lay outside the gene matches. The CDR3 length is 14 residues. CDR3 sequence: CATRVAGSRNEQYF. DNA for the CDR3: TGTGCCACCCGGGTAGCGGGATCCCGAAACGAGCAGTACTTC.

The chain uses TRBV28 and TRBJ2-1, with TRBD2 identical over 7 bases. V shed 10 bases, J shed 1 base, and the junction held 7 bases outside the gene matches. The CDR3 runs 14 residues. CDR1 is MDHEN, CDR2 SYDVKM, per germline. The CDR3 coding sequence is TGTGCCACCACTAACGGGGGGTCCTACAATGAGCAGTTCTTC. Protein product: CATTNGGSYNEQFF.

This clone was detected only a few times. CDR3 amino acids: CASSQVGGSYEQYF. In DNA, the CDR3 is TGCGCCAGCAGCCAAGTGGGGGGGTCCTACGAGCAGTACTTC. The chain employs TRBV4-1 and TRBJ2-7, with 7 positions matching TRBD2. Germline values: CDR1 MGHRA, CDR2 YSYEKL. Trimming cost V 1 base and J 1 base; bases outside gene matches: 1. This CDR3 contains 14 residues.

The chain joins TRBV28 to TRBJ2-4; D might be TRBD2 (5 bases). The germline gives CDR1 MDHEN, CDR2 SYDVKM. CDR3 size: 15 residues. The V end lost 1 base, the J end lost 0 bases, and 7 bases lay between the germline ends. CDR3 nucleotides: TGTGCCAGCAGTTTATCTAGCTTAGCCAAAAACATTCAGTACTTC. Translating it yields CASSLSSLAKNIQYF.

The CDR3 protein is CASSSRDFPPTDTQYF. The CDR3 bases are TGTGCCAGCAGTTCCCGGGACTTCCCACCCACAGATACGCAGTATTTT. V gene TRBV7-9 combines with J gene TRBJ2-3; tentatively, D is TRBD2 (6 bases). Per germline, CDR1 SEHNR and CDR2 FQNEAQ (reference sequence). The length of the CDR3 is 16 residues. Trimming took 6 bases from V and 2 from J, leaving 18 bases between them.

This chain links TRBV5-1 with TRBJ2-5; a weak D match, TRBD1 (5 bases). The CDR3 totals 14 residues. The germline V and J ends were trimmed by 5 bases and 1 base, with 12 bases remaining between them. Germline V gives CDR1 SGHRS, CDR2 YFSETQ. CDR3 DNA sequence: TGCGCCAGCAGAGCTCAGGGAAGCCAAGAGACCCAGTACTTC. It specifies CASRAQGSQETQYF. Based on the CDR3 plus reference TRBV5-1 and TRBJ2-5, the full variable domain is KAGVTQTPRYLIKTRGQQVTLSCSPISGHRSVSWYQQTPGQGLQFLFEYFSETQRNKGNFPGRFSGRQFSNSRSEMNVSTLELGDSALYLCASRAQGSQETQYFGPGTRLLVL.

This chain links TRBV7-3 with TRBJ2-2; no clear D. The germline V and J ends were trimmed by 5 bases and 4 bases, with 17 bases remaining between them. In germline, CDR1 is SGHTA, CDR2 FQGTGA. The CDR3 totals 16 residues. The CDR3 bases are TGTGCCAGCAGCCCCTCCCATGCCTCTAGCACCGGGGAGCTGTTTTTT. Translation gives CASSPSHASSTGELFF.

J is TRBJ2-1 and V is TRBV9; 7 bases are shared with TRBD1. Trimming cost V 3 bases and J 3 bases; bases outside gene matches: 3. CDR1 and CDR2 (germline): SGDLS, YYNGEE. The CDR3 length is 14 residues. The CDR3 region is CASSGTGHYNEQFF. CDR3 DNA sequence: TGTGCCAGCAGCGGGACAGGTCACTACAATGAGCAGTTCTTC.

The chain joins TRBV6-5 to TRBJ1-5, with D maybe TRBD1 (5 bases). V lost 6 bases to trimming and J lost 4 bases, with 10 bases between them. In germline, CDR1 is MNHEY, CDR2 SVGAGI. The CDR3 is 13 residues long. The CDR3 protein is CASSPDRNQPQHF. The CDR3 DNA reads as TGTGCCAGCAGCCCCGACAGAAATCAGCCCCAGCATTTT.

This chain connects TRBV7-8 to TRBJ2-1, with TRBD2 matching 11 bases. This CDR3 has 16 amino acids. The germline V gene has CDR1 SGHVS and CDR2 FQNEAQ. The V gene end was trimmed by 1 base and the J gene end by 8 bases; junction bases not matched to a gene: 7. CDR3 in amino acids: CASSLVVAGGFDEQFF. The DNA of the CDR3 is TGTGCCAGCAGCTTAGTGGTAGCGGGAGGGTTCGATGAGCAGTTCTTC.

J is TRBJ2-7 and V is TRBV28; no firm D call. Germline V gives CDR1 MDHEN, CDR2 SYDVKM. The CDR3 has 13 residues. Trimming cost V 6 bases and J 0 bases, with 9 bases left between them. CDR3 bases: TGTGCCAGCAGCCCGGACCTCTCCTACGAGCAGTACTTC. Encoded protein: CASSPDLSYEQYF.

This clone showed up just a few times. The CDR3 loop is CASSEHAGTGRYEQYF. The CDR3 DNA follows: TGTGCCAGCAGTGAACACGCCGGGACAGGGCGCTACGAGCAGTACTTC. The rearrangement links TRBV25-1 to TRBJ2-7; TRBD1 matches 9 bases. The CDR3 covers 16 residues. V lost 2 bases, J lost 3 bases, and 8 bases stayed unmatched. In germline, CDR1 is MGHDK, CDR2 SYGVNS.

CDR3 region: CAWRPPGYGSGGLNTGELFF. The DNA of the CDR3 is TGTGCCTGGAGACCCCCCGGATATGGTAGCGGGGGCCTTAACACCGGGGAGCTGTTTTTT. The rearrangement uses TRBV30 and TRBJ2-2, with 9 bases fitting TRBD2. Germline V gene data show CDR1 as GTSNPN and CDR2 as SVGIG (reference sequence). V trimming: 3 bases; J trimming: 2 bases; junction bases outside the gene matches: 19. There are 20 residues in the CDR3. Combining the CDR3 with reference TRBV30 and TRBJ2-2 gives the whole variable domain SQTIHQWPATLVQPVGSPLSLECTVEGTSNPNLYWYRQAAGRGLQLLFYSVGIGQISSEVPQNLSASRPQDRQFILSSKKLLLSDSGFYLCAWRPPGYGSGGLNTGELFFGEGSRLTVL.

The chain has TRBV5-6 and TRBJ1-4; D gene unclear. Per germline, CDR1 SGHDT and CDR2 YYEEEE. Trimming pared 0 bases from V and 6 bases from J, leaving 9 bases between. The CDR3 sequence is 14 residues long. The CDR3 DNA follows: TGTGCCAGCAGCTTGGCCAGCTTCGATGAAAAACTGTTTTTT. This translates into CASSLASFDEKLFF.